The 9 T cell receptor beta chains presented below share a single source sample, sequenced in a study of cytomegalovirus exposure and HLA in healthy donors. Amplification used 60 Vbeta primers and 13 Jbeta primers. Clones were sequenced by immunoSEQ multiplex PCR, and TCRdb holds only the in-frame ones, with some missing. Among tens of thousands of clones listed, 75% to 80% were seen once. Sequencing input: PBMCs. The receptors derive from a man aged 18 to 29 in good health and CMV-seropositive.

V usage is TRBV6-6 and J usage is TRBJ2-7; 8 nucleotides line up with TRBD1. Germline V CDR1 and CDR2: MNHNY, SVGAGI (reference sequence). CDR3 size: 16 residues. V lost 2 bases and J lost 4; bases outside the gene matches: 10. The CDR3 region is CASSYARLRTGYEQYF. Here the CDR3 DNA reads TGTGCCAGCAGTTACGCCCGCCTCCGGACAGGGTACGAGCAGTACTTC.

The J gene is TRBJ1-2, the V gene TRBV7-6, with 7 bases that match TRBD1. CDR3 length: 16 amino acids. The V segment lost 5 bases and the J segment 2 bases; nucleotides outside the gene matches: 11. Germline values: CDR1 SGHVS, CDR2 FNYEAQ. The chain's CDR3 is CASSPGAGTANYGYTF. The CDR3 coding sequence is TGTGCCAGCAGCCCCGGGGCCGGGACAGCGAACTATGGCTACACCTTC.

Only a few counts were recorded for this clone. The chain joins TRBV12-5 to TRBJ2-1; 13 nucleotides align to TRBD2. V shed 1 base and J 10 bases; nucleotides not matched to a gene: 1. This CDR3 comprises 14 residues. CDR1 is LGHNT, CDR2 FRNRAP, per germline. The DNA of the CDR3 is TGTGCTAGTGGTTTGGGGGGACTAGCGGGGGAGCAGTTCTTC. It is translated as CASGLGGLAGEQFF.

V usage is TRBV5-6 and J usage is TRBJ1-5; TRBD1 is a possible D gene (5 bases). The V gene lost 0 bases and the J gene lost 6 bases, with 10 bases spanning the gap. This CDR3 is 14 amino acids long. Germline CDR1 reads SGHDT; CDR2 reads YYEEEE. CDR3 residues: CASSLGGTSQPQHF. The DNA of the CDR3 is TGTGCCAGCAGCTTGGGTGGGACTAGTCAGCCCCAGCATTTT.

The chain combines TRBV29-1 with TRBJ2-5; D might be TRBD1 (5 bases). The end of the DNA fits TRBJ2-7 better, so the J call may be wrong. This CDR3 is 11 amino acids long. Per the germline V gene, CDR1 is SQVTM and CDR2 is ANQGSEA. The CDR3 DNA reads TGCAGCGTTGCAGGGTTCCGCGAGCAGTACTTC. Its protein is CSVAGFREQYF.

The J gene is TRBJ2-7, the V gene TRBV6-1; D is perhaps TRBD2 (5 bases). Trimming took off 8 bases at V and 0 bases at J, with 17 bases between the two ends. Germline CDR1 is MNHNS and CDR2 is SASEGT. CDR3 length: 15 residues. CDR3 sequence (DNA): TGTGCCAGCTTGGAGTCTGGACTTAGCTCCTACGAGCAGTACTTC. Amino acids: CASLESGLSSYEQYF.

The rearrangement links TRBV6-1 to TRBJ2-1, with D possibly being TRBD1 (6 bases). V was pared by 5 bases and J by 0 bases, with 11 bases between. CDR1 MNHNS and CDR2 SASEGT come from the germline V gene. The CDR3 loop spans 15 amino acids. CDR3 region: CASSTGTSSYNEQFF. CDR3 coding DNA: TGTGCCAGCAGTACCGGGACATCCTCCTACAATGAGCAGTTCTTC.

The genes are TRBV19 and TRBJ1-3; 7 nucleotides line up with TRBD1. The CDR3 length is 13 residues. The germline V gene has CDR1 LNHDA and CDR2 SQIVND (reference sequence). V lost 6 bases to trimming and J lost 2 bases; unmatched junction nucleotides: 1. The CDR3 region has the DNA TGTGCCAGTAGCGGGACAGCTGGAAACACCATATATTTT. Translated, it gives CASSGTAGNTIYF.

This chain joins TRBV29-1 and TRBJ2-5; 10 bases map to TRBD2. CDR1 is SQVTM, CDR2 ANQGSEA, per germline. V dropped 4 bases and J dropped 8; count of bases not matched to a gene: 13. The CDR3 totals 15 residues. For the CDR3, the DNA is TGCAGCGTTGGAGAGATAGCGGGGGGAATACTAACCCAGTACTTC. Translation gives CSVGEIAGGILTQYF.